The 5 T cell receptor beta chains presented below share a single source sample, sequenced in a study of cytomegalovirus exposure and HLA in healthy donors (TCRdb year 2017). The library was obtained by the immunoSEQ multiplex PCR assay. For the multiplex PCR, a mixture combining 60 forward primers for TCR Vbeta segments and 13 reverse primers for TCR Jbeta segments was used. TCRdb limited this immuneACCESS table to in-frame rearrangements with V and J called. A share of clones is missing; checked studies link under half to unresolved V genes, and the rest is unexplained. Across this sample there are about 150,000 clones, with nearly 80% seen only once. Around 13% of the sample lies in the top ten. The sample comprised PBMCs. Source of these receptors: a young man in good health and CMV-seropositive.

The rearrangement joins TRBV7-2 to TRBJ2-1, with D tentatively TRBD1 (5 bases). Trimming shortened V by 1 base and J by 3 bases, and 7 bases separated the two germline ends. CDR1 is SGHTA, CDR2 FQGNSA, per germline. This CDR3 has 14 residues. CDR3 coding DNA: TGTGCCAGCAGCTTAGAACAGGACTACAATGAGCAGTTCTTC. Translating gives CASSLEQDYNEQFF.

About this clone: A read error may account for a junction end that differs from germline. The chain links TRBV7-9 to TRBJ1-1; D uncertain. This CDR3 spans 12 amino acids. Germline-derived CDR1 and CDR2 are SEHNR and FQNEAQ (reference sequence). The CDR3, as DNA: TGTTCCAGCAGCTTCGGGGTACCTGAAGCTTTCTTT. Residues: CSSSFGVPEAFF.

This chain uses TRBV30 with TRBJ1-3; D is unclear. The V end was cut by 3 bases, the J end by 0 bases, with 9 bases between. The CDR3 spans 14 residues. Germline V gene lookup returns CDR1 GTSNPN and CDR2 SVGIG (reference sequence). The CDR3 spells CAWRQAGSGNTIYF. In DNA form, the CDR3 reads TGTGCCTGGAGGCAGGCTGGCTCTGGAAACACCATATATTTT. Supplemented by reference TRBV30 and TRBJ1-3, the full variable domain reads SQTIHQWPATLVQPVGSPLSLECTVEGTSNPNLYWYRQAAGRGLQLLFYSVGIGQISSEVPQNLSASRPQDRQFILSSKKLLLSDSGFYLCAWRQAGSGNTIYFGEGSWLTVV.

The chain recombines TRBV5-1 with TRBJ1-2; D may be TRBD1 (5 bases). The V and J ends lost 4 bases and 6 bases respectively, with 16 bases between them. The CDR3 has 14 residues. CDR1 SGHRS and CDR2 YFSETQ come from the germline V gene. The chain's CDR3 is CASSPGQGFNGYTF. The CDR3 DNA reads as TGCGCCAGCAGCCCAGGCCAGGGATTCAATGGCTACACCTTC. Full variable domain (outside the CDR3, taken from reference TRBV5-1 and TRBJ1-2): KAGVTQTPRYLIKTRGQQVTLSCSPISGHRSVSWYQQTPGQGLQFLFEYFSETQRNKGNFPGRFSGRQFSNSRSEMNVSTLELGDSALYLCASSPGQGFNGYTFGSGTRLTVV.

The chain uses TRBV28 and TRBJ2-3; 7 nucleotides agree with TRBD2. From germline, CDR1 is MDHEN and CDR2 SYDVKM. V trimming: 10 bases; J trimming: 1 base; junction bases outside the gene matches: 5. The CDR3 runs to 13 residues. CDR3 region: CATIRGGTDTQYF. As DNA, the CDR3 is TGTGCCACAATTCGGGGGGGCACAGATACGCAGTATTTT. The full variable domain, with the rest looked up from reference TRBV28 and TRBJ2-3, is DVKVTQSSRYLVKRTGEKVFLECVQDMDHENMFWYRQDPGLGLRLIYFSYDVKMKEKGDIPEGYSVSREKKERFSLILESASTNQTSMYLCATIRGGTDTQYFGPGTRLTVL.